This T cell receptor (beta chain) stems from a study of early T cells in non-severe SARS-CoV-2 infection. Individual cDNA molecules received unique molecular identifiers during library preparation. Using its own MiXCR run on the 5' RACE reads, TCRdb lists one record per CDR3 protein. The sample includes 45,000 to 60,000 distinct CDR3 sequences, roughly 9% of them seen just once. This clonotype showed up just a few times. Germline V lookup: CDR1 SGHTA, CDR2 FQGTGA. The CDR3 spans 15 residues. V shed 4 bases and J shed 11 bases, with 22 bases lying between them. The source is an adult who was a healthcare worker with PCR-confirmed SARS-CoV-2 infection or an uninfected control (not recorded which). J is TRBJ2-3 and V is TRBV7-3, with a tentative D call TRBD1 (7 bases). Sequences were derived from whole blood, sampled at baseline. The CDR3 protein is CASSSYMTGPEGQYF. The CDR3 region has the DNA TGTGCCAGCAGCTCCTATATGACAGGGCCGGAGGGGCAGTATTTT.